These T cell receptor beta chains were read from a single sample in a study of T cells in localized non-small cell lung cancer. Assay used: immunoSEQ multiplex PCR; TCRdb lists only in-frame clones, some missing. The table lists 12,000 or so clones, more than 70% of them singletons. Sample: peripheral blood, taken before any cancer treatment. All receptors come from a male donor older than 55 with stage I lung adenocarcinoma. Each CDR3 is given without its conserved first and last residue. A clone size is listed for some rows: how often the clone was seen (once, few, many), or a class if it is expanded.

cdr3_aa j_call v_call clone_size
ASSQDSRAYEQY TRBJ2-7 TRBV4-3 .
ASSLAMNTEAF TRBJ1-1 TRBV7-8 .
ASSQTSGRPSEQF TRBJ2-1 TRBV7-6 once
ASSAQVGGGNEQF TRBJ2-1 TRBV9 .
ASSLEDGRNEQF TRBJ2-1 TRBV5-1 .
ASRLRELTKETQY TRBJ2-5 TRBV11-2 .
ARARFRDSHPVEQY TRBJ2-7 TRBV5-3 .
ASSLRGTEAF TRBJ1-1 TRBV5-8 .
ASSLEGGLTQY TRBJ2-3 TRBV7-6 few
ASGPGRKDTEAF TRBJ1-1 TRBV6-1 .
ASTHIDNEKLF TRBJ1-4 TRBV6-6 once
ASSWGVGSNYGYT TRBJ1-2 TRBV6-1 .
ATSTRDRLSYEQY TRBJ2-7 TRBV15 .
ASSIGTGDYEQY TRBJ2-7 TRBV19 .
ASSVTGGTEAF TRBJ1-1 TRBV5-1 .
ASSSSGTSGSRTDTQY TRBJ2-3 TRBV11-3 .
AWRALGEMNTEAF TRBJ1-1 TRBV30 .
ASTPGTGISPQY TRBJ2-5 TRBV6-5 few
ATTGKETQY TRBJ2-5 TRBV25-1 .
ASSLGGGGAYEQY TRBJ2-7 TRBV27 .
ASTQGQGANQPQH TRBJ1-5 TRBV19 few
ASSPLAAKETQY TRBJ2-5 TRBV5-4 .
ASSSPPQGATSGANVLT TRBJ2-6 TRBV28 .
ASSPGGQGRGNEQF TRBJ2-1 TRBV18 .
ASSLAGGLSNQPQH TRBJ1-5 TRBV5-6 .
ASSLPTGGTDTQY TRBJ2-3 TRBV28 .
ASSSTGTGGLNQQY TRBJ2-7 TRBV7-2 .
ASSPQTGQGAYNEQF TRBJ2-1 TRBV18 few
ASRQTWDRGLDNEQF TRBJ2-1 TRBV28 .
ASSLATSYEQY TRBJ2-7 TRBV5-4 .
ASSRAGGSNEKLF TRBJ1-4 TRBV18 .
ASRGGGVGTEAF TRBJ1-1 TRBV6-1 few
ASSQDRRGINQPQH TRBJ1-5 TRBV4-2 few
ASSFTSRNEQF TRBJ2-1 TRBV7-6 .
AISKGDYEQY TRBJ2-7 TRBV10-3 .
ASQQGLISTDTQY TRBJ2-3 TRBV14 .
ASSSPGGSTEAF TRBJ1-1 TRBV6-6 .
ASSSQDRFNQPQH TRBJ1-5 TRBV27 .
ASRGWQMNTEAF TRBJ1-1 TRBV5-1 once
ASSSLDTSTRGGEQY TRBJ2-7 TRBV7-9 large
ASSPVGGLRSTDTQY TRBJ2-3 TRBV7-8 .
ASSLPTYEQY TRBJ2-7 TRBV5-5 .
ASSSRTENTEAF TRBJ1-1 TRBV13 .
ASSFSPDTDSGNTIY TRBJ1-3 TRBV27 once
ASSLSRVAF TRBJ1-1 TRBV7-2 .
ASSFRRGRGWF TRBJ1-1 TRBV28 .
ASLRGGAYGYT TRBJ1-2 TRBV28 .
ASSEVGRGYGYT TRBJ1-2 TRBV6-1 .
ASSITPSGIEQF TRBJ2-1 TRBV19 .
ASSPDAYEQY TRBJ2-7 TRBV7-6 .
ASSLGQGGSYT TRBJ1-2 TRBV18 .
ASSLEWGGYQETQY TRBJ2-5 TRBV5-1 .
AISVQGNYGYT TRBJ1-2 TRBV6-6 .
ASSPARAQETQY TRBJ2-5 TRBV18 .
ASSFMDRPYEQY TRBJ2-7 TRBV5-4 .
ASSERGSSGANVLT TRBJ2-6 TRBV2 .
ASSQEGVRNTQY TRBJ2-3 TRBV4-2 few
ASSLGQGRNTEAF TRBJ1-1 TRBV5-1 .
SGIAGGASNEQF TRBJ2-1 TRBV29-1 .